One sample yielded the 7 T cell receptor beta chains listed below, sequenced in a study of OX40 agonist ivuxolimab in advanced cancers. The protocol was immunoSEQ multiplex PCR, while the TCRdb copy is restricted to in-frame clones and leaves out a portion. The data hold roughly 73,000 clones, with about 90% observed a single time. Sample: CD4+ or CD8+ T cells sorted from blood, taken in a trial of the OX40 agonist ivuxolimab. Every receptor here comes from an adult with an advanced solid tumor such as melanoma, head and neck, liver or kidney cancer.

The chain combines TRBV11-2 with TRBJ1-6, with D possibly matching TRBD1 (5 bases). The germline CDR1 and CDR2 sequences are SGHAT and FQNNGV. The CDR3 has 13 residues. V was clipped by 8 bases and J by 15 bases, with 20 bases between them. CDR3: CASGGLAEGILHF. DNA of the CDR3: TGTGCCAGCGGGGGGTTGGCGGAGGGTATCCTCCACTTT.

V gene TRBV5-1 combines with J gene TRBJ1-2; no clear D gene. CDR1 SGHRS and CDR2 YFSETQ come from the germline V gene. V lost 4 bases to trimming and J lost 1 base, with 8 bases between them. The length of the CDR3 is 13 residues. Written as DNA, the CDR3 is TGCGCCAGCAGCCCACAGTTTAACTATGGCTACACCTTC. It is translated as CASSPQFNYGYTF.

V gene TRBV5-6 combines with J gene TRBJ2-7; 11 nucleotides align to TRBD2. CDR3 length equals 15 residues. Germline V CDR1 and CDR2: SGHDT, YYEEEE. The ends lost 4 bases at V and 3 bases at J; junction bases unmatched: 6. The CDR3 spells CASSETGTSGYEQYF. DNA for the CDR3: TGTGCCAGCAGCGAAACCGGGACTAGCGGCTACGAGCAGTACTTC.

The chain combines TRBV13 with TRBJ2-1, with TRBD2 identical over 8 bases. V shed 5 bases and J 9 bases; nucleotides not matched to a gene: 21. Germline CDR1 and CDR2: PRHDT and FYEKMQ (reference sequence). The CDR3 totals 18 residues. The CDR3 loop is CASSLYSLAGPGKGEQFF. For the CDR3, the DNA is TGTGCCAGCAGCCTCTACTCCTTAGCGGGACCGGGGAAAGGTGAGCAGTTCTTC.

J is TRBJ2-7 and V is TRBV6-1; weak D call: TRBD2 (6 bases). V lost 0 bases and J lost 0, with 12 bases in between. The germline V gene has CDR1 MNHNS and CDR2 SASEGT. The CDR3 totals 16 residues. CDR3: CASSEALQRASYEQYF. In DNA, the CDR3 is TGTGCCAGCAGTGAAGCGCTTCAGCGGGCCTCCTACGAGCAGTACTTC.

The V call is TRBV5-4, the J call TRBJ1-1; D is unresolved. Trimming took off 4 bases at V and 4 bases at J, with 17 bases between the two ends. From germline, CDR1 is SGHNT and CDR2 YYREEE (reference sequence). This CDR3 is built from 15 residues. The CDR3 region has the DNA TGTGCCAGCAGCGCCTCAAGCGCCCTAGGCACTGAAGCTTTCTTT. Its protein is CASSASSALGTEAFF. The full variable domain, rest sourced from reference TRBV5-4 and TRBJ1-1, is ETGVTQSPTHLIKTRGQQVTLRCSSQSGHNTVSWYQQALGQGPQFIFQYYREEENGRGNFPPRFSGLQFPNYSSELNVNALELDDSALYLCASSASSALGTEAFFGQGTRLTVV.

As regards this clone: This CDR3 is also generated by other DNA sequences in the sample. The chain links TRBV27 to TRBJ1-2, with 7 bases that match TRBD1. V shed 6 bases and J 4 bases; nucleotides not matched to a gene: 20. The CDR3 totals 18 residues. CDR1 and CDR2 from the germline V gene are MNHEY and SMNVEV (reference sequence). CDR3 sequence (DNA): TGTGCCAGCAGGACCATTATGTGGGACAGCCGTTTCGGCTATGGCTACACCTTC. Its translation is CASRTIMWDSRFGYGYTF.